This T cell receptor (beta chain) was obtained from a study of chemoradiotherapy in HPV16-positive cancers. This table comes from immunoSEQ multiplex PCR, and its TCRdb copy is limited to in-frame clones, with some not included. This sample has approximately 52,000 clones, with more than 90% found just once. This CDR3 has 15 residues. V trimming: 1 base; J trimming: 10 bases; junction bases outside the gene matches: 7. Germline V gene lookup returns CDR1 MNHEY and CDR2 SMNVEV (reference sequence). The sequences come from blood, collected from a patient who underwent chemoradiotherapy. This chain uses TRBV27 with TRBJ1-6, with TRBD1 identical over 7 bases. This TCR was sampled from a human donor with HPV-associated anogenital cancer. The CDR3 is CASSLFDRAQSPLHF. The CDR3 coding sequence is TGTGCCAGCAGTTTATTCGACAGGGCTCAGTCACCCCTCCACTTT.